This T cell receptor (beta chain) was documented in a study of blood T cell repertoires in COVID-19. Methods used by the authors: Amplified reference gene primers provided the basis for estimating nucleated cell counts. The table came from immunoSEQ multiplex PCR; TCRdb's copy has only in-frame clones and leaves some out. V, J and clone size derive from that table, while D and trimming were established from the DNA sequence. This table holds some 95,000 clones, around 93% found once. V lost 8 bases and J 0 bases, leaving 8 bases between the germline ends. The CDR3 loop spans 13 amino acids. The V gene's germline CDR1 is LGHNA and CDR2 YSLEER.

The sequencing input was peripheral blood. The origin of this receptor is a human donor with active COVID-19. The donor label of this sample is uncertain. The chain carries TRBV4-3 and TRBJ1-3; no definite D call. CDR3 coding DNA: TGCGCCAGCCCTACAGCCTCTGGAAACACCATATATTTT. It encodes CASPTASGNTIYF.